This T cell receptor beta chain was sequenced in a study of CD8 T cells in Susac syndrome. Overall study results and limits: It was acknowledged by the study that relatively few individuals were included in its TCR sequencing and HLA analysis.

Comment on this clonotype: Its antigen is currently unknown.

The CDR3 length is 18 residues. Germline-derived CDR1 and CDR2 are SGHRS and YFSETQ. V was cut by 0 bases and J by 0 bases, with 13 bases left in between. In the multiple sclerosis control group, patients were treatment-naive and had stable or active relapsing-remitting disease. While CD8+ and CD4+ T cells were isolated negatively, TEMRA cells were enriched by FACS. RNA in amounts of roughly 0.45 to 1 ug was reverse transcribed with random hexamers. Coverage of TCR beta CDR3 amplification by immunoSEQ multiplex PCR extended to 54 Vbeta and 13 Jbeta. TCRdb passed the immunoSEQ multiplex PCR reads through MiXCR, listing each CDR3 protein once. The sample has some 450,000 distinct CDR3 sequences, approximately 85% seen once; the top ten hold under 0.15%.

The sample was CD8+ T cells from PBMCs. The V and J genes are TRBV5-1 and TRBJ2-6; no clear D. The sequence was obtained from a human donor with multiple sclerosis. CDR3 in amino acids: CASSLEPVTSSGANVLTF. The CDR3 nucleotides are TGCGCCAGCAGCTTGGAACCAGTTACGAGCTCTGGGGCCAACGTCCTGACTTTC.